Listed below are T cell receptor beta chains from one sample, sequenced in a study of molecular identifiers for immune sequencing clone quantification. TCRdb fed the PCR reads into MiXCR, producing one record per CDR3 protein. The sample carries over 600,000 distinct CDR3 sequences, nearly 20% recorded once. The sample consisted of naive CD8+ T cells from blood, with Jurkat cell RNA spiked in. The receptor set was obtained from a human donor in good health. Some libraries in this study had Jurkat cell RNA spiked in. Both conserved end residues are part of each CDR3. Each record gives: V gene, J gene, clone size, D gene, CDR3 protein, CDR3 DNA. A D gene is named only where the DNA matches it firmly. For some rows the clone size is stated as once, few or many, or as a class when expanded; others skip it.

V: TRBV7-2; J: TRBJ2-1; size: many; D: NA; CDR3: CASSLWTTGSHNEQFF; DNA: TGTGCCAGCAGCCTTTGGACTACCGGGAGCCACAATGAGCAGTTCTTC
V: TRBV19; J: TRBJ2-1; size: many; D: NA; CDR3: CASSISGTVDEQFF; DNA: TGTGCCAGTAGTATAAGCGGGACAGTGGATGAGCAGTTCTTC
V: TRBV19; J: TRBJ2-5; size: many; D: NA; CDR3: CASSLQVWNQETQYF; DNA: TGTGCCAGTAGCCTCCAGGTCTGGAACCAAGAGACCCAGTACTTC
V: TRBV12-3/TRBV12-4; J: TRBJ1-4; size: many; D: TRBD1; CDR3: CASTTGVDEKLFF; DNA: TGTGCCAGCACAACAGGGGTAGATGAAAAACTGTTTTTT
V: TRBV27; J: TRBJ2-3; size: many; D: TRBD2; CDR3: CASNPDVSGRADTQYF; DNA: TGTGCCAGCAATCCCGATGTAAGCGGGAGGGCAGATACGCAGTATTTT
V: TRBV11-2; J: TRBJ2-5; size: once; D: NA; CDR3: CASSFGHNQETRYF; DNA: TGTGCCAGCAGCTTTGGGCACAACCAAGAGACCCGGTACTTC
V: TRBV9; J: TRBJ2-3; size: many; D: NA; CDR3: CASSVASDASTDTQYF; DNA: TGTGCCAGCAGCGTAGCTTCGGACGCCAGCACAGATACGCAGTATTTT
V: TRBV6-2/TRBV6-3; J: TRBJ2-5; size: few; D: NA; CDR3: CASTETGIRETQYF; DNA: TGTGCCAGCACCGAGACAGGCATAAGGGAGACCCAGTACTTC
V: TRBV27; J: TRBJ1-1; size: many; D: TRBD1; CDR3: CASWDRGRNGEAFF; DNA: TGTGCCAGCTGGGACAGGGGTCGGAATGGTGAAGCTTTCTTT
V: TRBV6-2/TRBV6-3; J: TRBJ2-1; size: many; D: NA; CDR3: CASSYPSTEQFF; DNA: TGTGCCAGCAGTTACCCCAGTACTGAGCAGTTCTTC
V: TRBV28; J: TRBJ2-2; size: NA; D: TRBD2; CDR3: CASSSRTSGATGELFF; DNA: TGTGCCAGCAGTTCTCGGACTAGCGGAGCCACCGGGGAGCTGTTTTTT
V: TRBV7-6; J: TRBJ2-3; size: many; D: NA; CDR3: CASSLDGRTRGTDTQYF; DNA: TGTGCCAGCAGCTTAGATGGGCGGACCCGGGGCACAGATACGCAGTATTTT
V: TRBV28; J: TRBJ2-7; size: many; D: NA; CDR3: CASSWTTGPTYEQYF; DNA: TGTGCCAGCAGTTGGACGACAGGCCCGACCTACGAGCAGTACTTC
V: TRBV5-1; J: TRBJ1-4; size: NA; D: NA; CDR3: CASSWYNGANEKLFF; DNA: TGCGCCAGCAGCTGGTACAACGGGGCTAATGAAAAACTGTTTTTT
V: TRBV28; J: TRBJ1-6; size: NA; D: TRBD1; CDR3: CASSLQGAEGVPLHF; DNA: TGTGCCAGCAGTTTACAGGGGGCGGAGGGGGTACCCCTCCACTTT
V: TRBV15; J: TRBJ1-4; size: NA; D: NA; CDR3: CATREGGSVNERLFF; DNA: TGTGCCACCAGAGAGGGGGGCAGTGTTAATGAAAGACTGTTTTTT
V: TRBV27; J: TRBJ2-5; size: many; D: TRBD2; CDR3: CASSKLAGVDETQYF; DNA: TGTGCCAGCAGTAAACTAGCGGGAGTTGATGAGACCCAGTACTTC
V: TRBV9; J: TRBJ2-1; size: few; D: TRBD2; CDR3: CASSPSGSYSGYNEQFF; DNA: TGTGCCAGCAGCCCTAGCGGGTCGTATAGTGGTTACAATGAGCAGTTCTTC
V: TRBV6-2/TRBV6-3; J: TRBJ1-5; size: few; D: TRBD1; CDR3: CASSYPGTAYQPQHF; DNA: TGTGCCAGCAGTTACCCAGGGACAGCTTATCAGCCCCAGCATTTT
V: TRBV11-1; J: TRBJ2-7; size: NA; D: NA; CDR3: CASSHLAGANDEQYF; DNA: TGTGCCAGCAGCCACCTAGCCGGGGCAAACGACGAGCAGTACTTC
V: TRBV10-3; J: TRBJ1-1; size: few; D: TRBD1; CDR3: CATRGMEGATEAFF; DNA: TGTGCCACCAGGGGGATGGAGGGGGCAACTGAAGCTTTCTTT
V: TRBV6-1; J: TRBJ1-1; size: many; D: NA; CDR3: CASRWGSAEAFF; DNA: TGTGCCAGCAGATGGGGGTCCGCTGAAGCTTTCTTT
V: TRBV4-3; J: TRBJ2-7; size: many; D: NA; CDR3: CASSQDSRSPSSYEQYF; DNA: TGCGCCAGCAGCCAAGATAGCAGGAGTCCTAGCTCCTACGAGCAGTACTTC
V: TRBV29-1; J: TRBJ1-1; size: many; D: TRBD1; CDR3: CSVEPTGAWKVTEAFF; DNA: TGCAGCGTTGAACCCACAGGGGCGTGGAAGGTGACTGAAGCTTTCTTT
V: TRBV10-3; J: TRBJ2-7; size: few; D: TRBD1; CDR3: CAISVGDRVSYEQYF; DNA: TGTGCCATCAGTGTAGGGGACAGGGTGTCCTACGAGCAGTACTTC
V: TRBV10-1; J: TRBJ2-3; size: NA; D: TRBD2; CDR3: CASPHARLGRGGFDTQYF; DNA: TGCGCCAGCCCCCACGCCCGACTAGGGCGGGGGGGCTTCGATACGCAGTATTTT